The clone carrying this T cell receptor (beta chain) occurred many times. No antigen is known for it. Amplification yielded TCR beta CDR3 regions, with RNA transcripts as the source. When the TCR CDR3 underwent first-round RT-PCR, the HTBI primer set was used. TCRdb reanalysed the multiplex PCR reads using MiXCR and keeps one entry per CDR3 protein. The sample holds about 360,000 distinct CDR3 sequences, about a fifth seen once. The data were obtained in a study of T cells in Graves' hyperthyroidism and ophthalmopathy. Uncontrolled infection, other autoimmune disease, pregnancy or lactation excluded patients. PBMCs came from 9 to 10 ml fresh peripheral blood. Study-wide points: Model output signaled ophthalmopathy a median approximately 6.2 months ahead of onset.

The CDR3 has 13 residues. V lost 4 bases and J lost 7, with 13 bases in between. Germline-derived CDR1 and CDR2 are MNHEY and SVGAGI. Sample: blood. This TCR derives from a woman younger than 35 with Graves' hyperthyroidism. The chain couples TRBV6-5 to TRBJ2-5; D is possibly TRBD1 (5 bases). The CDR3: CASSSQGVGTQYF. CDR3 DNA: TGTGCCAGCAGTTCCCAAGGGGTTGGGACCCAGTACTTC.